This entry is about one T cell receptor beta chain. This CDR3 spans 14 amino acids. Germline assignment: CDR1 SGHNT and CDR2 YENEEA. V lost 5 bases and J 3 bases, leaving 12 bases between the germline ends. This specimen belongs to a study of cytomegalovirus exposure and HLA in healthy donors. PCR amplification relied on 60 Vbeta primers (plus 13 Jbeta primers). This table comes from immunoSEQ multiplex PCR, and its TCRdb copy is limited to in-frame clones, with some not included. The sample lists over 120,000 clones, 65% to 90% seen once, with under 3.5% in the top ten. Sequencing input: PBMCs. The chain recombines TRBV11-3 with TRBJ2-3, with D maybe TRBD2 (5 bases). The TCR was taken from a woman aged 25 to 39 in good health and CMV-seronegative. CDR3 residues: CASSQDPGTDTQYF. The DNA of the CDR3 is TGTGCCAGCAGCCAAGATCCGGGGACAGATACGCAGTATTTT.